The T cell receptor beta chain under discussion was sequenced for a study of CD8+ T cells in alopecia areata. The authors extracted RNA and reverse transcribed it into cDNA as the sequencing template. Produced via immunoSEQ multiplex PCR; TCRdb's table is partial and in-frame only. The table shows 170,000 or so clones, with about 60% occurring only once. In this sample, this clone turned up many times. The CDR3 runs to 17 residues. CDR1 is LNHNV, CDR2 YYDKDF, per germline (reference sequence). Trimming shortened V by 3 bases and J by 3 bases, and 15 bases separated the two germline ends. The starting material was CD4+ T cells sorted from blood, obtained at week 0. This chain links TRBV15 with TRBJ1-6; TRBD1 is a possible D gene (6 bases). The TCR sequence derives from a human donor with alopecia areata. The CDR3 region has the DNA TGTGCCACCAGCAGGGCGCGAGGACAGATCTATAATTCACCCCTCCACTTT. Translation gives CATSRARGQIYNSPLHF.